The table lists the clone carrying this T cell receptor (beta chain) with a few counts. Its target is unknown. The data originate from a study of T cell repertoires in cytomegalovirus infection. About the research overall: Through public TCR beta signatures, both CMV infection and matching HLA type were indicated.

TCRdb re-derived calls from the reads in MiXCR, one entry per CDR3 protein. The sample gives fewer than 550,000 distinct CDR3 sequences, around 10% of which show up once; 10% to 13% is in the top ten. Study results and caveats: Identification of carriers of CMV plus the relevant HLA was performed using cumulative public TCR beta family frequency. The ex vivo response showed dominance by HLA-C-restricted CMV-specific TCR beta clonotypes.

V shed 2 bases and J 7 bases; nucleotides not matched to a gene: 3. The CDR3 contains 14 residues. Looked up from germline, CDR1 is MNHNS and CDR2 is SASEGT. The V and J genes are TRBV6-1 and TRBJ2-1, with 9 bases identical to TRBD2. This TCR was recovered from a human donor in good health (CMV status not recorded). Some clones in this sample may be carry-over from other donors' samples. Input material: PBMCs. CDR3 residues: CASSELTSGNEQFF. The CDR3 DNA reads as TGTGCCAGCAGTGAATTGACTAGCGGTAATGAGCAGTTCTTC.